This TCR beta chain was sequenced for a study of CD8 T cells in ankylosing spondylitis. On this clonotype: Its antigen is currently unknown.

Whole-study results and caveats: Typical of ankylosing spondylitis blood, it appeared, was a TCR beta motif of eight highly homologous variants. Significant enrichment of disease-linked clones was reportedly seen in matched ankylosing spondylitis synovial fluid.

MiXCR, applied by TCRdb to the 5' RACE reads, yields one record per CDR3 protein. The sample contains some 140,000 distinct CDR3 sequences, approximately 17% of which appear only once. The receptor was derived from a male donor with ankylosing spondylitis. The sample comprised blood, either unsorted or a sorted T cell fraction (not recorded which).

The chain's CDR3 is CASSGDRGEQPQHF. The CDR3, as DNA: TGTGCCAGCAGCGGGGACAGGGGGGAACAGCCCCAGCATTTT. This sequence joins TRBV6-1 and TRBJ1-5, with 11 positions matching TRBD1. The V gene's germline CDR1 is MNHNS and CDR2 SASEGT. V shed 6 bases, J shed 7 bases, and the junction held 5 bases outside the gene matches. CDR3 length: 14 residues.